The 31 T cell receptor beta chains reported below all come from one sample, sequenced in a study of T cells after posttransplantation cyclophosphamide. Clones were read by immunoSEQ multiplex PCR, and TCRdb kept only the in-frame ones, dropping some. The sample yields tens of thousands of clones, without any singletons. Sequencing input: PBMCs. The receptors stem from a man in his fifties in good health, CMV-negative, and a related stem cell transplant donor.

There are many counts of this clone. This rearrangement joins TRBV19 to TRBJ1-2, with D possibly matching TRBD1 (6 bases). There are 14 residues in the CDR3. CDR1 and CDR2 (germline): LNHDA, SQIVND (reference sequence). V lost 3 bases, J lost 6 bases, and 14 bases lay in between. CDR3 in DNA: TGTGCCAGTAGTATCCCCGGACAGTCAGATGGCTACACCTTC. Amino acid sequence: CASSIPGQSDGYTF.

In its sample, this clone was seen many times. The CDR3 DNA reads as TGTGCCAGCAGCTTAGTAGGGGGCTTGAATCAGCCCCAGCATTTT. The encoded protein is CASSLVGGLNQPQHF. The chain is built from TRBV7-2 and TRBJ1-5, with 7 bases that match TRBD1. Germline CDR1 SGHTA, CDR2 FQGNSA. Trimming at V came to 1 base and at J to 4 bases, leaving 4 bases not matched to a gene. This CDR3 has 15 amino acids.

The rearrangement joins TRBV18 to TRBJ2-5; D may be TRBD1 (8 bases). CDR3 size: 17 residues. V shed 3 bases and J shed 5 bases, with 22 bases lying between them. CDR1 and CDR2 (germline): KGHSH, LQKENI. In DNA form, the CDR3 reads TGTGCCAGCTCACCCCTGCCCTCGACAGGGGAGGGGGAGACCCAGTACTTC. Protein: CASSPLPSTGEGETQYF.

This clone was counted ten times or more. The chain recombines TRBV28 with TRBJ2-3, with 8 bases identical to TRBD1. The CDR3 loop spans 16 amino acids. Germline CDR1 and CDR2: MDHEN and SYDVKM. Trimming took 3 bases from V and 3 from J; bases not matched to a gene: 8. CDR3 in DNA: TGTGCCAGCAGTTTCCAGGGGGCAGGGGGAACAGATACGCAGTATTTT. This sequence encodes CASSFQGAGGTDTQYF.

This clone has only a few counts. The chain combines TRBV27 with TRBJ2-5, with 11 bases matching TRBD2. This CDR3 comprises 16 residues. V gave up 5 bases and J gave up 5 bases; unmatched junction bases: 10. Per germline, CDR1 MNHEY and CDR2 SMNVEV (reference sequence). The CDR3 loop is CASSPPIAGGVETQYF. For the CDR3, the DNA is TGTGCCAGCAGTCCCCCCATAGCGGGAGGGGTGGAGACCCAGTACTTC.

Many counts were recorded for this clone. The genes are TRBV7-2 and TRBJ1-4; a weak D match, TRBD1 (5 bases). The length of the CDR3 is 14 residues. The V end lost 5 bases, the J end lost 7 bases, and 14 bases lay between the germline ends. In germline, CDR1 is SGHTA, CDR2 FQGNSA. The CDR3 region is CASSPRGGGEKLFF. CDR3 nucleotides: TGTGCCAGCAGCCCTAGGGGAGGCGGTGAAAAACTGTTTTTT. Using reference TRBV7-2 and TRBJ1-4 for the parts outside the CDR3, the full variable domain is GAGVSQSPSNKVTEKGKDVELRCDPISGHTALYWYRQSLGQGLEFLIYFQGNSAPDKSGLPSDRFSAERTGGSVSTLTIQRTQQEDSAVYLCASSPRGGGEKLFFGSGTQLSVL.

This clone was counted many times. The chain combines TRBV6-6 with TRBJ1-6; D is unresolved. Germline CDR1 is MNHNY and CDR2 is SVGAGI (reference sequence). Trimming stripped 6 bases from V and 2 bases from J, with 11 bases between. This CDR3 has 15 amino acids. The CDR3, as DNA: TGTGCCAGCAGCATTACCTCTACCTATAATTCACCCCTCCACTTT. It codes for CASSITSTYNSPLHF.

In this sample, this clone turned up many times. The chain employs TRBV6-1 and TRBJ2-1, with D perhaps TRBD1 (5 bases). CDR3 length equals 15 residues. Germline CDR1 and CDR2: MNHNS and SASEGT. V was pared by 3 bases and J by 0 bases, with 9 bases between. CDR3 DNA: TGTGCCAGCAGTGAGGACAAGAGCTCCTACAATGAGCAGTTCTTC. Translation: CASSEDKSSYNEQFF.

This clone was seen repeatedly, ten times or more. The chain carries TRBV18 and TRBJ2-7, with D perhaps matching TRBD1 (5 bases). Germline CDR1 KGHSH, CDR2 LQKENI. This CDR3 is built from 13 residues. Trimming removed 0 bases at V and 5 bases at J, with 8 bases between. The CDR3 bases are TGTGCCAGCTCACCACCCCAGGGAAACGAGCAGTACTTC. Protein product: CASSPPQGNEQYF.

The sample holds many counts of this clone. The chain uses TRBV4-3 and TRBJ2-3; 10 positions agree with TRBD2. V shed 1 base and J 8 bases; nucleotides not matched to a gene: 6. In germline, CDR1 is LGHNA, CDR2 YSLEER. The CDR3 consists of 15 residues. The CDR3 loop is CASSQGLAGAGTQYF. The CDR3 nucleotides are TGCGCCAGCAGCCAAGGGCTAGCGGGGGCCGGTACGCAGTATTTT.

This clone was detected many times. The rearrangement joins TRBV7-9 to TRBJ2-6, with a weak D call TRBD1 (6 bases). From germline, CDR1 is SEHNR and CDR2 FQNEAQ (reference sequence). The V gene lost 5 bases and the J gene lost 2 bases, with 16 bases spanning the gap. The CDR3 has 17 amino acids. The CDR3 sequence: CASSTGHARPGANVLTF. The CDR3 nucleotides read TGTGCCAGCAGCACAGGGCACGCGAGACCTGGGGCCAACGTCCTGACTTTC.

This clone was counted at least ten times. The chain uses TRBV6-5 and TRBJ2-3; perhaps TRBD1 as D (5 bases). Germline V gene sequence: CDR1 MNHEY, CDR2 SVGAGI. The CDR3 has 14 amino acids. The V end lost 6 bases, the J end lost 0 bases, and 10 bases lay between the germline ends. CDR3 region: CASSMTESTDTQYF. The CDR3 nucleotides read TGTGCCAGCAGCATGACAGAAAGCACAGATACGCAGTATTTT.

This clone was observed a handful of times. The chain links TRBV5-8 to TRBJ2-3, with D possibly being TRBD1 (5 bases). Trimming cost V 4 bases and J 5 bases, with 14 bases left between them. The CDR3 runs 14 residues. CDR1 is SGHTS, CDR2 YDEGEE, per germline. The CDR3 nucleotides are TGTGCCAGCAGCCTGGTATGGGGCGGAGATACGCAGTATTTT. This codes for CASSLVWGGDTQYF.

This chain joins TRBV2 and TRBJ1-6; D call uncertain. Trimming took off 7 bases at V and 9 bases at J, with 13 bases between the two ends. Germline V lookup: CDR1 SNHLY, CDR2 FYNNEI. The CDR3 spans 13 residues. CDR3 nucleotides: TGTGCCAGCAATCAGTGGTCTAGTTCACCCCTCCACTTT. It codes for CASNQWSSSPLHF.

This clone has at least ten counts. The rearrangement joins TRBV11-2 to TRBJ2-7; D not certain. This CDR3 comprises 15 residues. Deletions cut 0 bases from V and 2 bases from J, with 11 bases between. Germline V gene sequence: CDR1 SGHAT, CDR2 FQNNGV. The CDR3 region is CASSLDSRRPYEQYF. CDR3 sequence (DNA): TGTGCCAGCAGCTTAGATTCGCGCAGGCCCTACGAGCAGTACTTC.

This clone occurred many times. The CDR3 DNA sequence: TGTGCCAGCATGCCCACAGGGGGCGCGGGCTACACCTTC. The encoded protein is CASMPTGGAGYTF. The J gene is TRBJ1-2, the V gene TRBV18; 9 bases line up with TRBD1. The V and J ends lost 8 bases and 8 bases, in that order; junction bases with no gene match: 9. The CDR3 extends over 13 amino acids. Germline lookup yields CDR1 KGHSH and CDR2 LQKENI.

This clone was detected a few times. The CDR3 protein is CASSVGAAGVGTDTQYF. DNA of the CDR3: TGTGCCAGCAGCGTGGGGGCTGCCGGAGTGGGGACAGATACGCAGTATTTT. V usage is TRBV9 and J usage is TRBJ2-3, with D possibly matching TRBD1 (6 bases). CDR3 size: 17 residues. Germline-derived CDR1 and CDR2 are SGDLS and YYNGEE. V lost 2 bases and J 3 bases, leaving 19 bases between the germline ends.

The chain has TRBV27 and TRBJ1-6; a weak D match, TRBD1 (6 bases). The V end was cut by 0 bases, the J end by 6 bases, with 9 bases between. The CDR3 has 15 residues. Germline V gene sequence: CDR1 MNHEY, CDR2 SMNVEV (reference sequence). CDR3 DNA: TGTGCCAGCAGTTTATCGGGGGGGGCTAATTCACCCCTCCACTTT. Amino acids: CASSLSGGANSPLHF.

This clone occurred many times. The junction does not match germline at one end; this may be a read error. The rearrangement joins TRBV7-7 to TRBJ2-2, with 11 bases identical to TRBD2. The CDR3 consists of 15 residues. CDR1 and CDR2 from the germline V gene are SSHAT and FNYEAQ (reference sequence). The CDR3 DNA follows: TGTGCTAGCAGCTTAGGGACTAGCGGTCATGGGGAGCTGTTTTTT. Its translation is CASSLGTSGHGELFF. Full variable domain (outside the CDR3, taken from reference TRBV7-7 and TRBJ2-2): GAGVSQSPRYKVTKRGQDVTLRCDPISSHATLYWYQQALGQGPEFLTYFNYEAQPDKSGLPSDRFSAERPEGSISTLTIQRTEQRDSAMYRCASSLGTSGHGELFFGEGSRLTVL.

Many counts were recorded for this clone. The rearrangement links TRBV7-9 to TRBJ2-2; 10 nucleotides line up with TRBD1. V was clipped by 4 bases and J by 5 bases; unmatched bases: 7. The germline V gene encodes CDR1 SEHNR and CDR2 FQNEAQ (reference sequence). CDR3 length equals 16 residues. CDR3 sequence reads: CASSSRDRGETGELFF. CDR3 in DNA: TGTGCCAGCAGCTCCCGGGACAGGGGTGAGACCGGGGAGCTGTTTTTT.

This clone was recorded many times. CDR3 protein: CAISGSSGETQYF. The CDR3 nucleotides read TGTGCCATCAGTGGATCGAGTGGAGAGACCCAGTACTTC. The rearrangement links TRBV10-3 to TRBJ2-5; D call uncertain. Germline assignment: CDR1 ENHRY and CDR2 SYGVKD. Trimming pared 4 bases from V and 4 bases from J, leaving 10 bases between. CDR3 length: 13 residues.

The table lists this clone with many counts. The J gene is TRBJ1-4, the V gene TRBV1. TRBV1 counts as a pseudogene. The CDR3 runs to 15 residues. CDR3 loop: CTSSPLGGYREKLFF. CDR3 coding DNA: TGCACCAGCAGCCCGCTGGGGGGGTATCGGGAAAAACTGTTTTTT.

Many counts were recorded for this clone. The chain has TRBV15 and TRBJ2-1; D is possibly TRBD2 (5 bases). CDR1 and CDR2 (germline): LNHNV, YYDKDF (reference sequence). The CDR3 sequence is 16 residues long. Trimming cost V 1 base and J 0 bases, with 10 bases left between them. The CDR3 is CATSRARAGSYNEQFF. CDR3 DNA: TGTGCCACCAGCAGAGCGCGGGCGGGCTCCTACAATGAGCAGTTCTTC.

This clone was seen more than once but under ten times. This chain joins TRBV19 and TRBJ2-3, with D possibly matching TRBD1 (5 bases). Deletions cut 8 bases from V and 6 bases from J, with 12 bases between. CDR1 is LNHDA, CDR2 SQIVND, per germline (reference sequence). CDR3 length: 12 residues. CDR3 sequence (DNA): TGTGCCAGTTCCTCCTCAGGGGATACGCAGTATTTT. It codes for CASSSSGDTQYF.

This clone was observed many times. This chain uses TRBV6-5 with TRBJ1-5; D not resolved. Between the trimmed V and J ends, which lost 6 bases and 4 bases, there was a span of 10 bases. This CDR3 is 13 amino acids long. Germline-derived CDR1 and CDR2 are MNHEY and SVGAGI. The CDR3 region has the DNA TGTGCCAGCAGGGGCCAAATGAATCAGCCCCAGCATTTT. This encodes CASRGQMNQPQHF.

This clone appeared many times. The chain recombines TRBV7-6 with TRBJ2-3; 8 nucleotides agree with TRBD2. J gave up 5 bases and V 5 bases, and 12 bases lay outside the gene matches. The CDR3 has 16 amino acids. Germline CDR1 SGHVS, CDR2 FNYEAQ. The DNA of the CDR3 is TGTGCCAGCAGCCCGTACGGAGCGGGGGAAAGAGATACGCAGTATTTT. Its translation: CASSPYGAGERDTQYF.

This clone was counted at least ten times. DNA of the CDR3: TGTGCCATCAGTGTAAGCACCAAACCCAAAGCTTTCTTT. Translating it yields CAISVSTKPKAFF. The rearrangement joins TRBV10-3 to TRBJ1-1; D is uncertain. Germline CDR1 is ENHRY and CDR2 is SYGVKD. V lost 4 bases to trimming and J lost 9 bases, with 15 bases between them. The CDR3 loop spans 13 amino acids.

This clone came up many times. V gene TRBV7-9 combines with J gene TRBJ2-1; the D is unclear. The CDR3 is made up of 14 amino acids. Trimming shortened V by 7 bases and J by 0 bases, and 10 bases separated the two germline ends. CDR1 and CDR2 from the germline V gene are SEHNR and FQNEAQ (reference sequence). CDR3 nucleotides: TGTGCCAGCATTACTATTAGCTCCTACAATGAGCAGTTCTTC. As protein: CASITISSYNEQFF.

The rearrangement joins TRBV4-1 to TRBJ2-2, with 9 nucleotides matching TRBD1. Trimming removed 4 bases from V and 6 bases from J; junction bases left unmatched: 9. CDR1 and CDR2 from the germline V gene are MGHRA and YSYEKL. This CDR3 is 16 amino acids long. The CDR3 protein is CASSRQGTGRAGELFF. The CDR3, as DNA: TGCGCCAGCAGCCGCCAGGGGACAGGGAGGGCCGGGGAGCTGTTTTTT.

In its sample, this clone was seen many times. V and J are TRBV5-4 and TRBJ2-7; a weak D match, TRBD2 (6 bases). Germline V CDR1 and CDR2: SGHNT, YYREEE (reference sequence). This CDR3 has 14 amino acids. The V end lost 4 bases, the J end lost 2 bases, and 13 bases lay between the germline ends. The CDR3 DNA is TGTGCCAGCAGCCCAGCGGGTAGAGCCTACGAGCAGTACTTC. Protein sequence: CASSPAGRAYEQYF.

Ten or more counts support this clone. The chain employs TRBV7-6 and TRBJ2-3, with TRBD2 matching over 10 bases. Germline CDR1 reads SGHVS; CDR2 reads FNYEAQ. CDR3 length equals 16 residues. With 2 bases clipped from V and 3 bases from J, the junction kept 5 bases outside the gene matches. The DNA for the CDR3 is TGTGCCAGCAGCTTACTCACTAGCGGGATTACAGATACGCAGTATTTT. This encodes CASSLLTSGITDTQYF.